The present TCR beta chain was sequenced within a study of metastatic and nonmetastatic thyroid tumors. At the level of the study: Blood and tumor or nodule tissue repertoires from malignant and benign thyroid patients were compared.

CDR1 is SQVTM, CDR2 ANQGSEA, per germline. V shed 4 bases, J shed 1 base, and the junction held 2 bases outside the gene matches. The CDR3 runs 13 residues. Each patient went into thyroid surgery without having received any treatment. This clone was seen more than once but under ten times. Original processing methods: Building a distant-metastasis classifier for papillary thyroid cancer drew on CDR3 differences across clinicopathological groups. MiXCR reprocessed the PCR reads for TCRdb. For this entry, the V and J calls and clone size follow TCRdb and not the study's own pipeline. The repertoire includes approximately 70,000 clones, approximately 4% of them detected once, and more than 20% sits in the top ten.

The TCR originated in a female donor with papillary thyroid cancer or a benign thyroid nodule (not recorded which). Some clones in this sample may be carry-over from other donors' samples. Sequencing was performed on blood. J is TRBJ2-5 and V is TRBV29-1; 8 bases agree with TRBD1. The CDR3 DNA follows: TGCAGCGTTGGGGACAGGTTCCAAGAGACCCAGTACTTC. This sequence encodes CSVGDRFQETQYF.